These T cell receptor beta chains were read from a single sample in a study of blood T cell repertoires in COVID-19. Some clones are missing from TCRdb's copy, which holds only in-frame ones; the method was immunoSEQ multiplex PCR. Of around 280,000 clones listed, roughly 86% are singletons. Sequencing was done on a sample of peripheral blood. These receptors were taken from a man in his 70s with acute or convalescent COVID-19. Both conserved end residues are part of each CDR3. A D gene is named only where the DNA matches it firmly. Some rows mark clone size as missing; the rest say once, few, many or name a class of expanded clone.

clone size	V gene	CDR3 length	J gene	D gene	CDR3 protein	CDR3 DNA
.	TRBV10-3	14	TRBJ2-5	.	CAIKVRVYQETQYF	TGTGCCATCAAGGTCAGGGTTTACCAAGAGACCCAGTACTTC
.	TRBV15	12	TRBJ1-6	.	CATSTDNSPLHF	TGTGCCACCAGCACAGATAATTCACCCCTCCACTTT
.	TRBV5-4	15	TRBJ2-1	.	CASQEGGISYNEQFF	TGTGCCAGCCAAGAGGGCGGGATTTCCTACAATGAGCAGTTCTTC
.	TRBV30	14	TRBJ1-5	TRBD1	CAWSDRVRAQPQHF	TGTGCCTGGTCGGACAGGGTACGGGCTCAGCCCCAGCATTTT
once	TRBV11-2	14	TRBJ1-2	TRBD1	CASSLGTGGGGYTF	TGTGCCAGCAGCTTAGGGACAGGGGGCGGTGGCTACACCTTC
.	TRBV28	14	TRBJ1-5	TRBD1	CASRGTGGYQPQHF	TGTGCCAGCAGGGGGACAGGGGGCTATCAGCCCCAGCATTTT
.	TRBV4-1	16	TRBJ1-5	TRBD1	CASSRTGETGNQPQHF	TGCGCCAGCAGTCGTACAGGGGAGACAGGGAATCAGCCCCAGCATTTT
.	TRBV7-6	13	TRBJ1-6	.	CASSPRQNSPLHF	TGTGCCAGCAGCCCGAGACAGAATTCACCCCTCCACTTT
few	TRBV5-1	15	TRBJ1-1	TRBD1	CASSQVPGQGTEAFF	TGCGCCAGCAGCCAAGTCCCGGGACAGGGCACTGAAGCTTTCTTT
.	TRBV6-5	15	TRBJ1-4	.	CASSYDRSVNEKLFF	TGTGCCAGCAGTTACGACAGGAGCGTAAATGAAAAACTGTTTTTT
.	TRBV14	14	TRBJ2-1	.	CASSDSLIYNEQFF	TGTGCCAGCAGCGACTCCCTTATTTACAATGAGCAGTTCTTC
.	TRBV6-5	13	TRBJ1-2	TRBD1	CASRGGRGRGYTF	TGTGCCAGCAGAGGTGGAAGGGGGCGAGGCTACACCTTC
.	TRBV5-4	12	TRBJ2-3	.	CASSFSTDTQYF	TGTGCCAGCAGCTTCTCCACAGATACGCAGTATTTT
many	TRBV11-2	17	TRBJ2-1	TRBD2	CASSPTAGVSPYNEQFF	TGTGCCAGCAGTCCTACAGCGGGAGTGAGTCCCTACAATGAGCAGTTCTTC
.	TRBV7-3	14	TRBJ2-3	TRBD1	CASSQGTGADTQYF	TGTGCCAGCAGCCAAGGGACAGGGGCAGATACGCAGTATTTT
.	TRBV21-1	14	TRBJ2-1	.	CASPPIAGLDEQFF	TGTGCCAGCCCCCCGATAGCGGGACTCGATGAGCAGTTCTTC
.	TRBV7-8	17	TRBJ2-2	TRBD2	CASSSIQTGGKAGELFF	TGTGCCAGCAGCTCCATTCAAACGGGAGGGAAGGCCGGGGAGCTGTTTTTT
.	TRBV10-1	18	TRBJ2-1	.	CASSAQPPPGVVYNEQFF	TGCGCCAGCAGTGCACAGCCCCCCCCGGGAGTTGTCTACAATGAGCAGTTCTTC
.	TRBV29-1	12	TRBJ2-3	.	CSVDQGIDTQYF	TGCAGCGTTGATCAGGGTATTGATACGCAGTATTTT
.	TRBV7-8	15	TRBJ1-5	TRBD1	CASSFATGGNQPQHF	TGTGCCAGCAGCTTTGCGACAGGGGGCAATCAGCCCCAGCATTTT
.	TRBV6-1	14	TRBJ1-5	.	CASSESLSNQPQHF	TGTGCCAGCAGTGAGTCGTTGAGCAATCAGCCCCAGCATTTT
.	TRBV18	16	TRBJ1-6	.	CASSPGGARDNSPLHF	TGTGCCAGCTCGCCCGGGGGGGCGAGGGATAATTCACCCCTCCACTTT
.	TRBV4-3	14	TRBJ1-3	.	CASSQANSGNTIYF	TGCGCCAGCAGCCAAGCAAACTCTGGAAACACCATATATTTT
.	TRBV9	15	TRBJ2-1	TRBD1	CASSVDGDRVNEQFF	TGTGCCAGCAGCGTAGATGGGGACAGGGTTAATGAGCAGTTCTTC
.	TRBV2	15	TRBJ1-1	TRBD1	CASRKQQGTNTEAFF	TGTGCCAGCAGGAAACAACAGGGGACGAACACTGAAGCTTTCTTT
.	TRBV2	12	TRBJ1-4	.	CASSRAAEKLFF	TGTGCCAGCAGCAGGGCGGCTGAAAAACTGTTTTTT
once	TRBV24-1	17	TRBJ2-4	TRBD1	CATSDSKTGAGRNIQYF	TGTGCCACCAGTGATTCCAAAACAGGGGCGGGTAGAAACATTCAGTACTTC
.	TRBV11-2	14	TRBJ2-7	TRBD1	CASSLRQGPYEQYF	TGTGCCAGCAGCTTGCGACAGGGACCCTACGAGCAGTACTTC
.	TRBV6-2/TRBV6-3	15	TRBJ2-1	TRBD2	CASRPSGGSYNEQFF	TGTGCCAGCAGACCTAGCGGGGGATCTTACAATGAGCAGTTCTTC
.	TRBV7-9	14	TRBJ1-1	TRBD1	CASSTQGGRTEAFF	TGTGCCAGCAGCACCCAAGGGGGCCGGACTGAAGCTTTCTTT
.	TRBV7-2	16	TRBJ2-7	TRBD2	CASSLGSGRISYEQYF	TGTGCCAGCAGCTTAGGAAGCGGGAGGATTTCCTACGAGCAGTACTTC
.	TRBV30	13	TRBJ1-2	TRBD1	CAWLTGSYYGYTF	TGTGCCTGGTTGACAGGGTCCTACTATGGCTACACCTTC
.	TRBV7-9	15	TRBJ2-5	.	CASRRGIRFSETQYF	TGTGCCAGCAGACGAGGGATCCGGTTCTCAGAGACCCAGTACTTC
.	TRBV9	17	TRBJ2-2	TRBD2	CASSRTFTSGGPGELFF	TGTGCCAGCAGCCGTACCTTTACTAGCGGGGGGCCCGGGGAGCTGTTTTTT
.	TRBV19	15	TRBJ2-5	.	CASSIGRAFQETQYF	TGTGCCAGTAGTATCGGCAGGGCTTTCCAAGAGACCCAGTACTTC
.	TRBV6-2/TRBV6-3	17	TRBJ1-3	.	CASSHYRDQVSGNTIYF	TGTGCCAGCAGTCACTACCGGGATCAAGTGTCTGGAAACACCATATATTTT
.	TRBV5-4	14	TRBJ1-6	.	CASSFARVNSPLHF	TGTGCCAGCAGCTTTGCCAGGGTGAATTCACCCCTCCACTTT
.	TRBV19	13	TRBJ1-1	.	CASSIEGVTEAFF	TGTGCCAGTAGTATCGAGGGGGTCACTGAAGCTTTCTTT
.	TRBV23-1	17	TRBJ1-4	.	CASSLRPLTATNEKLFF	TGCGCCAGCAGTCTCCGTCCACTGACAGCAACTAATGAAAAACTGTTTTTT
.	TRBV7-6	17	TRBJ2-1	TRBD2	CASSLGTSANTYNEQFF	TGTGCCAGCAGCCTGGGGACTAGCGCGAACACATACAATGAGCAGTTCTTC
.	TRBV9	13	TRBJ2-2	.	CASSVGLTGELFF	TGTGCCAGCAGCGTAGGACTCACCGGGGAGCTGTTTTTT
.	TRBV2	15	TRBJ1-5	.	CASSPSSRGNQPQHF	TGTGCCAGCAGTCCGAGTTCGAGGGGCAATCAGCCCCAGCATTTT
.	TRBV4-2	14	TRBJ1-3	.	CASSQRRVGNTIYF	TGTGCCAGCAGCCAGCGGCGTGTCGGAAACACCATATATTTT
.	TRBV10-3	16	TRBJ2-3	TRBD2	CAISAPLAGATDTQYF	TGTGCCATCAGCGCCCCACTAGCGGGGGCCACAGATACGCAGTATTTT
once	TRBV20-1	11	TRBJ2-3	.	CSVREGDTQYF	TGCAGTGTCAGGGAAGGGGATACGCAGTATTTT
.	TRBV30	11	TRBJ2-3	.	CAWTGTDTQYF	TGTGCCTGGACCGGCACAGATACGCAGTATTTT
.	TRBV4-2	15	TRBJ2-1	.	CASSQVGPRLGEQFF	TGTGCCAGCAGCCAAGTTGGGCCCAGGTTAGGTGAGCAGTTCTTC
.	TRBV18	13	TRBJ2-1	.	CASSSAGYNEQFF	TGTGCCAGCTCCTCGGCGGGATACAATGAGCAGTTCTTC
few	TRBV5-1	17	TRBJ2-1	TRBD2	CASSLAFASGYPNEQFF	TGCGCCAGCAGCTTGGCTTTTGCTAGCGGGTACCCCAATGAGCAGTTCTTC
.	TRBV21-1	19	TRBJ2-3	.	CASSKGPSDDRGRTDTQYF	TGTGCCAGCAGCAAAGGTCCCTCCGACGACAGGGGGCGCACAGATACGCAGTATTTT
.	TRBV29-1	14	TRBJ2-5	.	CSITFLASRETQYF	TGCAGTATTACATTCCTAGCATCGAGGGAGACCCAGTACTTC
.	TRBV19	16	TRBJ1-6	TRBD1	CASSIDTGTGVSPLHF	TGTGCCAGTAGTATCGATACCGGGACAGGGGTTTCACCCCTCCACTTT
.	TRBV19	16	TRBJ2-6	.	CASSQLRGGGANVLTF	TGTGCCAGTAGCCAACTGAGGGGAGGTGGGGCCAACGTCCTGACTTTC
.	TRBV24-1	14	TRBJ1-2	TRBD1	CATSEEKAGGGYTF	TGTGCCACCAGTGAGGAAAAAGCAGGGGGTGGCTACACCTTC
.	TRBV6-6	13	TRBJ2-7	.	CASTPPGRDEQYF	TGTGCCAGCACCCCCCCAGGGCGTGACGAGCAGTACTTC
.	TRBV6-1	14	TRBJ1-3	.	CASSPRTRGNTIYF	TGTGCCAGCAGTCCTCGGACCCGGGGTAACACCATATATTTT
few	TRBV6-6	16	TRBJ2-2	TRBD1	CASSQARGSGTGELFF	TGTGCCAGCAGCCAAGCCAGGGGGTCGGGTACCGGGGAGCTGTTTTTT
few	TRBV27	18	TRBJ2-7	TRBD1	CASSLSSVGTGGTYEQYF	TGTGCCAGCAGTTTATCGTCGGTCGGGACAGGGGGGACCTACGAGCAGTACTTC